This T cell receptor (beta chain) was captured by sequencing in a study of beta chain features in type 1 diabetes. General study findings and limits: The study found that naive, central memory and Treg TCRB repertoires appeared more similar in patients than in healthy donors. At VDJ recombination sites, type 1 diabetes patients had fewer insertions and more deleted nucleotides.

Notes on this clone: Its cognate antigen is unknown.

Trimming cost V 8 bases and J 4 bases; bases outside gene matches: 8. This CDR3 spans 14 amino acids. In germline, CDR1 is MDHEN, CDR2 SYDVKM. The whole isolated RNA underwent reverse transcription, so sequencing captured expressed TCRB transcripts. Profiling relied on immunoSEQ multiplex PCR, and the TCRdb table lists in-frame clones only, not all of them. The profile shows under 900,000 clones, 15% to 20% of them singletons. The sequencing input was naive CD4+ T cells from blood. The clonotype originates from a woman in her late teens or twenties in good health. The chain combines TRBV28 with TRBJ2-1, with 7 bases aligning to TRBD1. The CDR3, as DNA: TGTGCCAGCCGTACCGGGACAGAGTACAATGAGCAGTTCTTC. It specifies CASRTGTEYNEQFF. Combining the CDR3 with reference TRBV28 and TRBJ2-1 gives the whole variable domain DVKVTQSSRYLVKRTGEKVFLECVQDMDHENMFWYRQDPGLGLRLIYFSYDVKMKEKGDIPEGYSVSREKKERFSLILESASTNQTSMYLCASRTGTEYNEQFFGPGTRLTVL.